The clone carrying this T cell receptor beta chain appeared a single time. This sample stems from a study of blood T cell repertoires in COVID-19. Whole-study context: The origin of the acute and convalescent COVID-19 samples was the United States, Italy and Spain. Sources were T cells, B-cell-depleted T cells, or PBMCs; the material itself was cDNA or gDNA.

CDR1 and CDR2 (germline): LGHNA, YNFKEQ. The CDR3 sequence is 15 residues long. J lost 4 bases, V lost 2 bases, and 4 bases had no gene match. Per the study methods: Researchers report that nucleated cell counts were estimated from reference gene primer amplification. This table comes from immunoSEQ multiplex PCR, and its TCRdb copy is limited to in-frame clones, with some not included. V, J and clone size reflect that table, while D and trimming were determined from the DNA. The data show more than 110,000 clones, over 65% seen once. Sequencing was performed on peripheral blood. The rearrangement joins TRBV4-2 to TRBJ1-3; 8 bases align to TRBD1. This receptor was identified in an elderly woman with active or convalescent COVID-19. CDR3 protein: CASSQQTGDGNTIYF. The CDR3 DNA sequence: TGTGCCAGCAGCCAACAGACAGGGGACGGAAACACCATATATTTT.